This passage covers 17 T cell receptor beta chains from one sample sequenced in a study of shared clonotypes between healthy human individuals. Assay used: immunoSEQ multiplex PCR; TCRdb lists only in-frame clones, some missing. Here the sample spans approximately 700,000 clones, roughly 73% being singletons. Sample: memory CD4+ T cells sorted from blood. Subset reported: CD45RA-negative fraction. The receptors were sampled from a woman aged 25 to 39 in good health.

In the case of this clone: At the DNA level, this CDR3 is encoded by other sequences in the same sample as well. The CDR3 loop reads CAIRGTNQPQHF. CDR3 bases: TGTGCCATCAGAGGGACCAATCAGCCCCAGCATTTT. This rearrangement joins TRBV10-3 to TRBJ1-5; possible D gene TRBD1, 5 bases. The CDR3 has 12 residues. Trimming took 6 bases from V and 3 from J, leaving 6 bases between them. Germline CDR1 and CDR2: ENHRY and SYGVKD.

This clone has only a few counts. This rearrangement joins TRBV19 to TRBJ2-1; 7 positions agree with TRBD1. Germline V lookup: CDR1 LNHDA, CDR2 SQIVND (reference sequence). The V segment lost 2 bases and the J segment 6 bases; nucleotides outside the gene matches: 4. The CDR3 is made up of 14 amino acids. The CDR3 protein is CASSIRGPGNEQFF. CDR3 coding DNA: TGTGCCAGTAGTATAAGGGGGCCGGGCAATGAGCAGTTCTTC.

V usage is TRBV2 and J usage is TRBJ2-3; D uncertain. The CDR3 loop spans 11 amino acids. V gave up 8 bases and J gave up 6 bases, with 9 bases separating them. CDR1 and CDR2 from the germline V gene are SNHLY and FYNNEI. CDR3 DNA: TGTGCCAGCCTGATAGGGGATACGCAGTATTTT. This sequence encodes CASLIGDTQYF.

The V call is TRBV4-2, the J call TRBJ2-7; TRBD2 matches 10 bases. Germline assignment: CDR1 LGHNA and CDR2 YNFKEQ. The CDR3 is 16 amino acids. V lost 5 bases to trimming and J lost 1 base; unmatched junction nucleotides: 8. CDR3 sequence (DNA): TGTGCCAGCAGCGAAGGGACTAGCGCAATATCCTACGAGCAGTACTTC. Its translation is CASSEGTSAISYEQYF.

This chain connects TRBV27 to TRBJ2-7; D not resolved. CDR3 length equals 13 residues. The V gene lost 5 bases and the J gene lost 3 bases, with 11 bases spanning the gap. Germline CDR1 is MNHEY and CDR2 is SMNVEV (reference sequence). The DNA for the CDR3 is TGTGCCAGCAGTATGCAAGGGTACTACGAGCAGTACTTC. Protein sequence: CASSMQGYYEQYF.

V is TRBV28 and J is TRBJ2-7; D call uncertain. CDR3 length: 12 amino acids. Germline CDR1 reads MDHEN; CDR2 reads SYDVKM. V lost 7 bases to trimming and J lost 6 bases, with 13 bases between them. The CDR3 is CASTPPSAEQYF. The CDR3 bases are TGTGCCAGCACCCCCCCCTCAGCCGAGCAGTACTTC.

The chain uses TRBV30 and TRBJ2-2, with D unresolved. V lost 0 bases and J 7 bases, leaving 12 bases between the germline ends. CDR1 and CDR2 from the germline V gene are GTSNPN and SVGIG (reference sequence). The CDR3 is 14 residues long. DNA of the CDR3: TGTGCCTGGAGTGTAGGAGTCCGCAGCGGGGAGCTGTTTTTT. Translated, it gives CAWSVGVRSGELFF.

Notes on this clone: Other DNA sequences from this sample encode an identical CDR3 as well. This chain uses TRBV5-1 with TRBJ1-1, with TRBD1 as a possible D gene (5 bases). There are 15 residues in the CDR3. CDR1 and CDR2 from the germline V gene are SGHRS and YFSETQ. Between the trimmed V and J ends, which lost 4 bases and 0 bases, there was a span of 13 bases. DNA for the CDR3: TGCGCCAGCAGCCCAGGGACCCTCCTGAACACTGAAGCTTTCTTT. This encodes CASSPGTLLNTEAFF.

V and J are TRBV27 and TRBJ2-7, with 11 bases that match TRBD2. CDR1 is MNHEY, CDR2 SMNVEV, per germline (reference sequence). The CDR3 runs to 17 residues. Germline trimming cut 4 bases from V and 0 bases from J; bases unmatched to any gene: 8. DNA for the CDR3: TGTGCCAGCAGTTCTAGACTAGCGGGATCCTCCTCCTACGAGCAGTACTTC. This encodes CASSSRLAGSSSYEQYF.

The CDR3 sequence: CASSSGGLAGGYEQYF. DNA of the CDR3: TGTGCCAGCAGCTCTGGGGGACTAGCGGGAGGTTACGAGCAGTACTTC. V is TRBV7-2 and J is TRBJ2-7, with 15 bases matching TRBD2. This CDR3 is 16 amino acids long. CDR1 is SGHTA, CDR2 FQGNSA, per germline. With V trimmed by 4 bases and J by 4 bases, 5 bases remained unmatched.

Turning to this clone: This sample includes further DNA sequences coding for the same CDR3. The V call is TRBV28, the J call TRBJ2-6; D unclear. The CDR3 runs to 14 residues. CDR1 is MDHEN and CDR2 is SYDVKM in the germline V gene. Trimming took off 6 bases at V and 0 bases at J, with 6 bases between the two ends. The chain's CDR3 is CASRKNSGANVLTF. The DNA of the CDR3 is TGTGCCAGCAGAAAAAACTCTGGGGCCAACGTCCTGACTTTC.

The V gene is TRBV19, the J gene TRBJ1-2; D may be TRBD1 (5 bases). The germline V and J ends were trimmed by 6 bases and 4 bases, with 15 bases remaining between them. Germline loops: CDR1 LNHDA, CDR2 SQIVND (reference sequence). The CDR3 loop spans 14 amino acids. The chain's CDR3 is CASRPVPGGYGYTF. The CDR3 DNA reads as TGTGCCAGTAGACCTGTTCCGGGGGGCTATGGCTACACCTTC.

This clone was observed a single time. The rearrangement joins TRBV6-4 to TRBJ1-6, with TRBD1 matching 9 bases. The junction had 10 bases not matched to a gene; V was cut back by 6 bases and J by 10 bases. The CDR3 has 15 amino acids. Germline values: CDR1 MRHNA, CDR2 SNTAGT. Written as DNA, the CDR3 is TGTGCCAGCAGACGATCGACAGGGGGGTTATCACCCCTCCACTTT. Its protein product is CASRRSTGGLSPLHF.

This clone has only a few counts. V usage is TRBV7-3 and J usage is TRBJ2-1; no clear D gene. The length of the CDR3 is 17 residues. Looked up from germline, CDR1 is SGHTA and CDR2 is FQGTGA. V lost 5 bases to trimming and J lost 2 bases, with 19 bases between them. Written as DNA, the CDR3 is TGTGCCAGCAGCCCCGGAAGGAAGGGCCGCGCCTACAATGAGCAGTTCTTC. It is translated as CASSPGRKGRAYNEQFF.

V is TRBV18 and J is TRBJ2-1; TRBD1 matches 7 bases. There are 15 residues in the CDR3. Germline-derived CDR1 and CDR2 are KGHSH and LQKENI. The trim removed 3 bases at V and 6 bases at J, leaving 8 bases unmatched. The CDR3 protein is CASSPSRDSFNEQFF. CDR3 nucleotide sequence: TGTGCCAGCTCACCGTCCCGGGACAGCTTCAATGAGCAGTTCTTC.

The genes are TRBV27 and TRBJ2-2, with a possible D match to TRBD1 (8 bases). The CDR3 has 19 amino acids. V was shortened by 6 bases and J by 4 bases, with 27 bases between the two germline ends. Germline-derived CDR1 and CDR2 are MNHEY and SMNVEV (reference sequence). Here the CDR3 DNA reads TGTGCCAGCAGCCGCAAAACCGGACAGGGACTAACCGGCACCGGGGAGCTGTTTTTT. Amino acids: CASSRKTGQGLTGTGELFF.

The genes are TRBV4-1 and TRBJ2-7; D gene ambiguous. The V gene's germline CDR1 is MGHRA and CDR2 YSYEKL. The V end was cut by 4 bases, the J end by 2 bases, with 15 bases between. The CDR3 totals 15 residues. This CDR3 is CASSLRTESPYEQYF. The CDR3, as DNA: TGCGCCAGCAGCCTGCGGACGGAGAGCCCCTACGAGCAGTACTTC.